This T cell receptor beta chain came from a study of shared clonotypes between healthy human individuals (dated by TCRdb to the early 2020s). Background on the whole study: A few men and a couple of women, aged 18 to 49 years, made up the cohort. Leukapheresis yielded between about 0.85 and 9 billion PBMCs per donor. For each donor, CD4 naive and CD4 memory were each given three plates, CD8 naive was given two plates, and CD8 memory was given one plate. To estimate repertoire size and how much clonotype sharing occurs between individuals, the study deeply sequenced the blood TCR repertoires of about five healthy adults. Different laboratories and diverse techniques were used to prepare libraries and sequence TCR repertoires, to increase sequencing depth and limit assay-specific biases.

CD8 naive samples consisted of CD45RO-negative cells that were positively selected for CCR7, yielding a CD45RA+CCR7+ population without TemRA cells. Healthy HIV-negative adults with no recently reported acute infections or vaccinations were included as donors. Every donor was a Caucasian adult residing in Nashville, Tennessee, USA. After blood collection by leukapheresis, PBMCs were isolated using Ficoll-Histopaque density gradient centrifugation and then cryopreserved in the vapor phase of liquid nitrogen. Purity and quantity of every magnetically sorted T cell population were checked by analytical flow cytometry. Each sorted fraction had its genomic DNA isolated and then quantified by UV absorbance on a Nanodrop 2000c. Overall results and qualifications from the work: The genetic and exposure-history diversity represented was limited by the small number of donors. When a handful of donors were compared, the shared fraction of clonotypes was about 5% for naive CD4, roughly 3.4% for naive CD8, more than 2% for memory CD4, and approximately 0.4% for memory CD8. Even with the large sequencing depth, rarefaction of the sorted-subset datasets indicated that sequencing was incomplete. Based on pairwise subsampling, the degree of clonotype sharing among donors was expected to be affected by sequencing depth. Higher generation probabilities were observed for clonotypes shared by all four sorted-subset donors than for non-shared clonotypes. Larger estimated clonotype richness was generally found for naive subsets than for memory subsets. Sampling was limited to blood, and TCR repertoires in tissue likely differ from TCR repertoires in blood.

Regarding this clone: Which antigen it targets is not known. Per-base qualities were not stored, and no clone one base away is much larger.

Using the deep immunoSEQ assay, multiplex PCR amplified TCR CDR3 regions from genomic DNA. Extracted genomic DNA from each cell subset was distributed evenly across all wells of several immunoSEQ 96-well plates, and each plate was treated as a replicate. Each replicate PCR for sorted subsets received around 210 ng genomic DNA, equal to about 30,000 T cell genomes. Purified libraries were measured with a Qubit 3.0 fluorometer, size-checked on a Bioanalyzer 2100, and measured again with the KAPA Library Quantification kit. A separate single-read 150-cycle Illumina NextSeq 550 flow cell was used to sequence each immunoSEQ 96-well plate. Regarding the original processing steps: Because the immunoSEQ output included only junctional sequences and no quality scores, the filtering could not be the same as the filtering used for full-length reads. To assign V/J genes and CDR3, sequences were annotated using PyIR, a Python wrapper for IgBLAST v1.9, with IMGT germline references. Any read was removed if the V/J assignment was weak (E-value above 1e-6), the CDR3 was missing, or the read contained stop codons, out-of-frame junctions, or ambiguous translated residues. A V3J clonotype was defined by an identical inferred V gene, J gene, and CDR3 amino acid sequence. Percentage overlap between repertoires was computed as shared unique clonotypes divided by the size of the smaller repertoire. Richness of each repertoire was evaluated using RTK rarefaction, the Chao1 estimator, and Recon v2.1 estimates of unobserved clonotypes. Generation probabilities for all TCRbeta clonotypes obtained by the gDNA method from a few donors were computed using OLGA. TCRdb mirrors the immuneACCESS table, restricted to in-frame sequences. Some clones are absent from its copies; in checked studies, under half trace to an unresolved V gene, and the reason for the others is unknown. From that table come the V and J calls and clone size; the DNA was used to work out D and trimming. This sample comprises around 2,000,000 clones, about 95% of them detected only once. The ten largest account for 1.2% of the sample.

V and J lose 1 base and 5 bases, and a span of 14 bases separates them. From its cysteine to its phenylalanine, the CDR3 spans 16 amino acids. The DNA shown is the 48-base CDR3, in frame from base 1. In the germline V gene, CDR1 corresponds to SNHLY and CDR2 to FYNNEI. This TCR came from a man between 18 and 29 years old in good health. The chain is assembled from TRBV2 and TRBJ2-2; TRBD1 is a weak D gene call, 6 bases matching. Sequencing input: naive CD8+ T cells sorted from blood. The cell subset or site label corresponds to: CD45RA+CCR7+. The bases are TGTGCCAGCAGTGAAGGGGGGCGGGTGAGGACCGGGGAGCTGTTTTTT. The encoded protein is CASSEGGRVRTGELFF. Supplemented by the reference TRBV2 and TRBJ2-2 proteins around the CDR3, the complete variable domain is EPEVTQTPSHQVTQMGQEVILRCVPISNHLYFYWYRQILGQKVEFLVSFYNNEISEKSEIFDDQFSVERPDGSNFTLKIRSTKLEDSAMYFCASSEGGRVRTGELFFGEGSRLTVL.